This passage covers 32 T cell receptor beta chains from one sample sequenced in a study of CD8 T cells in Susac syndrome. With random hexamers, roughly 0.45 to 1 ug RNA was reverse transcribed. Via MiXCR, TCRdb re-called the immunoSEQ multiplex PCR reads, giving one row per CDR3 protein. The table includes under 250,000 distinct CDR3 sequences, about 94% detected once. Specimen: CD4+ T cells from PBMCs. The receptors shown here come from a human donor with Susac syndrome.

The rearrangement links TRBV6-5 to TRBJ1-6; a weak D match, TRBD1 (5 bases). The V end lost 5 bases, the J end lost 9 bases, and 14 bases lay between the germline ends. CDR3 length: 14 residues. CDR1 and CDR2 from the germline V gene are MNHEY and SVGAGI. The CDR3 DNA is TGTGCCAGCAGTCCGAGACGGGGGACTTCACCCCTCCACTTT. The encoded protein is CASSPRRGTSPLHF.

The chain has TRBV3-1 and TRBJ2-3; tentative D call: TRBD2 (5 bases). The V gene's germline CDR1 is LGHDT and CDR2 YNNKEL (reference sequence). The CDR3 length is 16 residues. Deletions cut 5 bases from V and 6 bases from J, with 21 bases between. This CDR3 reads CASSFGSGSGLDTQYF. DNA for the CDR3: TGTGCCAGCAGCTTTGGAAGCGGAAGTGGATTGGATACGCAGTATTTT.

The chain has TRBV7-2 and TRBJ1-2, with TRBD1 identical over 7 bases. The CDR3 has 15 amino acids. The V gene's germline CDR1 is SGHTA and CDR2 FQGNSA. The ends lost 5 bases at V and 0 bases at J; junction bases unmatched: 6. CDR3 region: CASSPRQGANYGYTF. The CDR3 coding sequence is TGTGCCAGCAGCCCTCGTCAGGGGGCTAACTATGGCTACACCTTC.

This sequence joins TRBV6-6 and TRBJ2-1; D may be TRBD1 or TRBD2 (6 bases each). The germline V gene has CDR1 MNHNY and CDR2 SVGAGI (reference sequence). V was pared by 2 bases and J by 2 bases, with 10 bases between. This CDR3 has 15 residues. CDR3 nucleotide sequence: TGTGCCAGCAGTTACGAGGGGGGTCCCTACAATGAGCAGTTCTTC. This gives the protein CASSYEGGPYNEQFF.

In DNA, the CDR3 is TGTGCCAGCAGCCAAGTGGGGGAATCGCCCCAGCATTTT. Amino acids: CASSQVGESPQHF. The gene calls are TRBV3-1 and TRBJ1-5; a possible D gene is TRBD1 (5 bases). The germline CDR1 and CDR2 sequences are LGHDT and YNNKEL (reference sequence). Trimming took 1 base from V and 9 from J, leaving 10 bases between them. This CDR3 comprises 13 residues.

The chain carries TRBV5-4 and TRBJ1-2; D might be TRBD1 (5 bases). Germline V lookup: CDR1 SGHNT, CDR2 YYREEE (reference sequence). V lost 3 bases and J lost 2, with 14 bases in between. The CDR3 is 15 residues long. The CDR3, as DNA: TGTGCCAGCAGCTGGAAGGGACGGACAAACTATGGCTACACCTTC. It specifies CASSWKGRTNYGYTF. The full variable domain, with the rest looked up from reference TRBV5-4 and TRBJ1-2, is ETGVTQSPTHLIKTRGQQVTLRCSSQSGHNTVSWYQQALGQGPQFIFQYYREEENGRGNFPPRFSGLQFPNYSSELNVNALELDDSALYLCASSWKGRTNYGYTFGSGTRLTVV.

V is TRBV29-1 and J is TRBJ2-7; perhaps TRBD2 as D (6 bases). CDR1 is SQVTM and CDR2 is ANQGSEA in the germline V gene. This CDR3 is 16 amino acids long. V lost 2 bases and J 3 bases, leaving 20 bases between the germline ends. CDR3 coding DNA: TGCAGCGTTGAAAGTTGGAGGGGCGCGAACTTCTACGAGCAGTACTTC. Protein sequence: CSVESWRGANFYEQYF.

The chain employs TRBV6-1 and TRBJ1-2; 7 bases map to TRBD1. CDR3 length equals 13 residues. From germline, CDR1 is MNHNS and CDR2 SASEGT. With 6 bases clipped from V and 2 bases from J, the junction kept 3 bases outside the gene matches. The CDR3 loop is CASRETGNYGYTF. CDR3 DNA sequence: TGTGCCAGCAGGGAGACAGGGAACTATGGCTACACCTTC.

The rearrangement joins TRBV29-1 to TRBJ2-7; 7 bases match TRBD1. The CDR3 extends over 14 amino acids. The germline V gene has CDR1 SQVTM and CDR2 ANQGSEA. J lost 3 bases, V lost 4 bases, and 9 bases had no gene match. CDR3 in amino acids: CSVALGQANYEQYF. In nucleotides, the CDR3 is TGCAGCGTTGCTCTCGGACAGGCTAACTACGAGCAGTACTTC.

The chain joins TRBV20-1 to TRBJ1-3, with D possibly TRBD1 on 5 matching bases. Germline V gene lookup returns CDR1 DFQATT and CDR2 SNEGSKA (reference sequence). V was cut by 2 bases and J by 0 bases, with 8 bases left in between. This CDR3 spans 14 amino acids. The CDR3 DNA reads TGCAGTGCTAGATTGGGGGGCTCTGGAAACACCATATATTTT. Its protein product is CSARLGGSGNTIYF.

The chain couples TRBV6-5 to TRBJ2-3; D is ambiguous. Germline V CDR1 and CDR2: MNHEY, SVGAGI. With 6 bases removed from V and 6 bases from J, the gap between germline ends came to 7 bases. The CDR3 is made up of 11 amino acids. The CDR3 loop is CASRESDTQYF. For the CDR3, the DNA is TGTGCCAGCAGGGAAAGTGATACGCAGTATTTT.

The rearrangement links TRBV20-1 to TRBJ2-3; 10 nucleotides align to TRBD2. The CDR3 contains 13 residues. Germline-derived CDR1 and CDR2 are DFQATT and SNEGSKA (reference sequence). The V segment lost 4 bases and the J segment 5 bases; nucleotides outside the gene matches: 3. The CDR3 spells CSAIAGGRDTQYF. CDR3 DNA sequence: TGCAGTGCTATAGCGGGGGGCAGAGATACGCAGTATTTT.

The V gene is TRBV19, the J gene TRBJ2-5; D remains ambiguous. The germline CDR1 and CDR2 sequences are LNHDA and SQIVND (reference sequence). The CDR3 is 13 residues long. The V end was cut by 0 bases, the J end by 1 base, with 3 bases between. The CDR3 spells CASSIDRQETQYF. DNA of the CDR3: TGTGCCAGTAGTATAGATCGCCAAGAGACCCAGTACTTC.

This chain's CDR3 is CASSSGTSGYQEQFF. The DNA of the CDR3 is TGTGCCAGCAGCTCCGGGACTAGCGGTTACCAGGAGCAGTTCTTC. The chain combines TRBV7-9 with TRBJ2-1; TRBD2 aligns across 11 bases. Germline values: CDR1 SEHNR, CDR2 FQNEAQ (reference sequence). Trimming cost V 4 bases and J 10 bases; bases outside gene matches: 9. The CDR3 is 15 residues long.

The chain employs TRBV27 and TRBJ2-7; no reliable D call. Germline V gene data show CDR1 as MNHEY and CDR2 as SMNVEV (reference sequence). Trimming left V 5 bases short and J 3 bases short, with 14 bases between. This CDR3 is built from 14 residues. CDR3 in amino acids: CASSRTGPIYEQYF. The CDR3 nucleotides are TGTGCCAGCAGTAGAACCGGGCCAATCTACGAGCAGTACTTC.

V is TRBV7-2 and J is TRBJ2-1; D may be TRBD1 (6 bases). V gave up 1 base and J gave up 5 bases, with 21 bases separating them. The CDR3 contains 18 residues. From germline, CDR1 is SGHTA and CDR2 FQGNSA. In DNA, the CDR3 is TGTGCCAGCAGCTTAGGCAGGGGCACCTCTACGACTAACAATGAGCAGTTCTTC. This translates into CASSLGRGTSTTNNEQFF.

The chain couples TRBV6-1 to TRBJ1-6, with D perhaps matching TRBD1 (5 bases). The germline gives CDR1 MNHNS, CDR2 SASEGT. The V and J ends lost 8 bases and 5 bases respectively, with 10 bases between them. The CDR3 consists of 13 residues. CDR3 sequence: CASLRDHNSPLHF. CDR3 nucleotide sequence: TGTGCCAGCCTCCGGGACCATAATTCACCCCTCCACTTT.

This chain connects TRBV3-1 to TRBJ2-2; D might be TRBD2 (6 bases). V lost 6 bases and J lost 4, with 18 bases in between. Germline-derived CDR1 and CDR2 are LGHDT and YNNKEL (reference sequence). CDR3 length: 16 residues. CDR3 in DNA: TGTGCCAGCAGACTAACGGGAGAAGAGTCCACCGGGGAGCTGTTTTTT. Translated: CASRLTGEESTGELFF.

The CDR3 here is CASSLNLGQGGETQYF. The CDR3 DNA reads TGTGCCAGCAGCTTGAATCTGGGACAGGGGGGAGAGACCCAGTACTTC. The chain links TRBV5-4 to TRBJ2-5, with 11 positions matching TRBD1. Germline CDR1 SGHNT, CDR2 YYREEE (reference sequence). With 1 base clipped from V and 4 bases from J, the junction kept 6 bases outside the gene matches. This CDR3 spans 16 amino acids.

The chain links TRBV12-3 or TRBV12-4 to TRBJ1-1, with D possibly being TRBD1 (6 bases). The length of the CDR3 is 14 residues. Trimming cost V 11 bases and J 4 bases, with 20 bases left between them. Written as DNA, the CDR3 is TGTGCCGACGCAGGGGAGCCATGGTTCACTGAAGCTTTCTTT. Encoded protein: CADAGEPWFTEAFF.

The rearrangement links TRBV9 to TRBJ1-1; D gene uncertain. The CDR3 spans 15 residues. The V end was cut by 0 bases, the J end by 5 bases, with 14 bases between. Looked up from germline, CDR1 is SGDLS and CDR2 is YYNGEE. CDR3 loop: CASSVGPGSGTEAFF. The DNA of the CDR3 is TGTGCCAGCAGCGTAGGTCCGGGCTCGGGGACTGAAGCTTTCTTT.

The chain joins TRBV7-2 to TRBJ1-2; possible D gene TRBD1, 6 bases. V was trimmed by 4 bases and J by 4 bases, leaving 13 bases between them. CDR1 is SGHTA, CDR2 FQGNSA, per germline. The CDR3 runs to 14 residues. CDR3 DNA: TGTGCCAGCAGCTCGGGCACAGGGACCTATGGCTACACCTTC. It is translated as CASSSGTGTYGYTF.

The gene calls are TRBV9 and TRBJ2-3, with D possibly called TRBD1 or TRBD2 (6 bases each). The V and J ends lost 4 bases and 4 bases respectively, with 19 bases between them. The germline CDR1 and CDR2 sequences are SGDLS and YYNGEE. This CDR3 is built from 16 residues. CDR3 sequence (DNA): TGTGCCAGCAGCCCCCCCGGGAAGGGGGGCGCAGATACGCAGTATTTT. Its translation is CASSPPGKGGADTQYF. Variable domain in full (rest from reference TRBV9 and TRBJ2-3): DSGVTQTPKHLITATGQRVTLRCSPRSGDLSVYWYQQSLDQGLQFLIQYYNGEERAKGNILERFSAQQFPDLHSELNLSSLELGDSALYFCASSPPGKGGADTQYFGPGTRLTVL.

This rearrangement joins TRBV4-3 to TRBJ2-1; no reliable D call. The CDR3 runs 12 residues. Germline CDR1 and CDR2: LGHNA and YSLEER. Trimming shortened V by 0 bases and J by 8 bases, and 5 bases separated the two germline ends. The CDR3 DNA is TGCGCCAGCAGCCAAGATGGGGATGAGCAGTTCTTC. Its protein is CASSQDGDEQFF.

The chain employs TRBV27 and TRBJ1-2; D not resolved. V was cut by 5 bases and J by 6 bases, with 19 bases left in between. Germline assignment: CDR1 MNHEY and CDR2 SMNVEV (reference sequence). This CDR3 is built from 15 residues. DNA of the CDR3: TGTGCCAGCAGTAAAACGCGTCTACGTACGGATGGCTACACCTTC. Protein sequence: CASSKTRLRTDGYTF.

The chain employs TRBV11-3 and TRBJ1-2, with D perhaps TRBD1 (6 bases). The CDR3 consists of 15 residues. Germline V CDR1 and CDR2: SGHNT, YENEEA. Trimming took 0 bases from V and 4 from J, leaving 12 bases between them. CDR3 loop: CASSLEGRGGYGYTF. The CDR3 DNA follows: TGTGCCAGCAGCTTAGAAGGCAGGGGAGGCTATGGCTACACCTTC. Full variable domain (rest looked up from reference TRBV11-3 and TRBJ1-2): EAGVVQSPRYKIIEKKQPVAFWCNPISGHNTLYWYLQNLGQGPELLIRYENEEAVDDSQLPKDRFSAERLKGVDSTLKIQPAELGDSAVYLCASSLEGRGGYGYTFGSGTRLTVV.

This chain links TRBV28 with TRBJ2-7; D may be TRBD2 (5 bases). The germline V gene has CDR1 MDHEN and CDR2 SYDVKM. The CDR3 runs to 15 residues. The germline V and J ends were trimmed by 8 bases and 0 bases, with 17 bases remaining between them. The CDR3 protein is CASRAGLPPSYEQYF. In nucleotides, the CDR3 is TGTGCCAGCCGGGCCGGACTCCCACCCTCCTACGAGCAGTACTTC. Looking up the rest from reference TRBV28 and TRBJ2-7 gives the full variable domain: DVKVTQSSRYLVKRTGEKVFLECVQDMDHENMFWYRQDPGLGLRLIYFSYDVKMKEKGDIPEGYSVSREKKERFSLILESASTNQTSMYLCASRAGLPPSYEQYFGPGTRLTVT.

The V gene is TRBV11-2, the J gene TRBJ1-6; 10 bases match TRBD1. V shed 1 base and J 8 bases; nucleotides not matched to a gene: 14. The CDR3 is 19 residues long. Germline CDR1 reads SGHAT; CDR2 reads FQNNGV. CDR3 DNA sequence: TGTGCCAGCAGCTTAGGGGCCATTAGTGACAGGGGGCAATATTCACCCCTCCACTTT. Protein: CASSLGAISDRGQYSPLHF.

V gene TRBV27 combines with J gene TRBJ2-1; D is unclear. CDR1 is MNHEY and CDR2 is SMNVEV in the germline V gene (reference sequence). There are 11 residues in the CDR3. Trimming cost V 6 bases and J 6 bases, with 6 bases left between them. CDR3 coding DNA: TGTGCCAGCAGCTCGCGCAATGAGCAGTTCTTC. It is translated as CASSSRNEQFF.

This clonotype was seen once. This chain connects TRBV20-1 to TRBJ2-7, with 10 bases matching TRBD1. The V gene's germline CDR1 is DFQATT and CDR2 SNEGSKA (reference sequence). This CDR3 is 13 amino acids long. Losses at the gene ends were 3 bases for V and 9 bases for J; bases not matched to a gene: 8. CDR3 DNA: TGCAGTGCTAGTCCCGGGACAGGGGAACGGCAGTACTTC. Its translation: CSASPGTGERQYF.

In its sample, this clonotype was seen once. J is TRBJ2-3 and V is TRBV20-1, with TRBD2 matching over 10 bases. Trimming cost V 3 bases and J 0 bases; bases outside gene matches: 9. The germline CDR1 and CDR2 sequences are DFQATT and SNEGSKA (reference sequence). There are 17 residues in the CDR3. The CDR3 DNA reads as TGCAGTGCTAGCGCTAGCGGGGGAGACACTAGCACAGATACGCAGTATTTT. It codes for CSASASGGDTSTDTQYF.

V and J are TRBV30 and TRBJ1-5; D call uncertain. CDR3 length: 14 amino acids. Germline values: CDR1 GTSNPN, CDR2 SVGIG (reference sequence). Trimming removed 1 base at V and 1 base at J, with 8 bases between. The CDR3 region is CAWSGKGSNQPQHF. CDR3 DNA sequence: TGTGCCTGGAGTGGCAAGGGAAGCAATCAGCCCCAGCATTTT.